This TCR beta chain appears in the sequencing data of a study of blood T cells in healthy people across ages (dated by TCRdb to between 2015 and 2016). Looking at the study overall: In model experiments, template switching captured about one uniquely barcoded TCR beta cDNA molecule for every two T cells. The study measured age-related changes in TCR beta repertoire diversity using deep sequencing normalized with unique cDNA molecular identifiers. The donors were divided into four age groups: young (average roughly 15 years), middle-aged (about 39), aged (around 67) and long-lived (about 80). Donors of different ages were randomly distributed across sequencing lanes to avoid experimental bias. Two additional independent replicas of 1 million unique cDNA reads from the same blood draw were analyzed for two donors (one aged 18 to 30 and one aged 80 or older). Paper-wide results and their limitations: As age increased, observed TCR beta diversity per million T cells dropped in a roughly linear way, and a significant reduction was already evident by age 40. Estimates of total diversity from one million sequenced T cells were regarded as lower bounds and underestimates. Because profiling used bulk unsorted PBMCs, naive and antigen-experienced compartments could not be compared conclusively. Because donor CMV infection status was unknown, age-related changes in expanded clonotypes were potentially confounded. Compared with the aged group, the long-lived group had more naive CD4+ T cells, fewer expanded clones and increased TCR diversity, a pattern suggesting age selection. There was a strong correlation between observed TCR beta diversity and the percentage of naive T cells measured by flow cytometry.

Libraries were prepared through 5' RACE. The sample was run on an Illumina HiSeq 2500. A second PCR of about 7 to 12 cycles was run with a J-beta primer mix and a sample-barcoded 5' primer. A unique molecular identifier was introduced onto each TCR beta cDNA molecule by a template-switch 5' adaptor carrying 12 random nucleotides. At least 3 million CDR3-containing paired-end reads were obtained from each sample. The Mint cDNA synthesis kit, primed by a TRBC-specific oligonucleotide, was used to synthesize first-strand cDNA from all RNA. After uracil-DNA glycosylase treatment, a first 18-cycle PCR used universal primers M1SS and BC2_uni_R on all cDNA. Per the original workflow: Normalization of each sample was performed by random selection of 1 million high-quality reads, each carrying a distinct molecular identifier. Reads sharing molecular identifiers were discarded rather than binned into consensus sequences. MiTCR, run with a Q25 quality threshold and the strictest error-elimination algorithm, handled CDR3 identification, clonotype clustering and error correction. A nonparametric unseen species model with Euler transformation was used to estimate lower-bound total TCR beta diversity. Through fastp at Q25 and MiXCR, TCRdb rebuilt clones from the public reads, retaining in-frame beta chains. CDR3 protein sequences are deduplicated, and each keeps its most common genes and DNA. The V and J calls here are based on TCRdb, not the publication. This sample comprises over 950,000 distinct CDR3 sequences, more than 30% of them detected only once. The top ten constitute about an eighth of the sample.

In its sample, this clonotype was seen a few times. Its recognized antigen is unknown. No much larger clone is present one base from it, and per-base qualities are unavailable. The donors were 40 or so Caucasian individuals from Russia, aged roughly 6 to 100 years, who were systemically healthy. Each donor gave around 9.8 milliliters of peripheral blood, collected into EDTA-treated Vacutainer tubes. Ficoll-Paque density-gradient centrifugation was used to isolate PBMCs, with at least 6 million obtained per sample. Trizol reagent was used to extract total RNA from the PBMCs, yielding at least 5.5 micrograms per sample. Naive CD45RAhigh/CD27high T cell percentages were measured by flow cytometry on a PBMC aliquot from every donor. The germline V gene specifies SQVTM as CDR1 and ANQGSEA as CDR2. Inclusive of the bounding cysteine and phenylalanine, the CDR3 is 13 residues long. Only CDR3 DNA is held: 39 bases, read in frame from base 1. V drops 2 bases and J drops 15 bases, leaving 20 bases in between.

The sequence is built from TRBV29-1 and TRBJ2-1, with TRBD1 as a weak D call on 5 bases. The clonotype was recovered from a young man in good health. The sample consisted of blood. The DNA reads as follows: TGCAGCGTTGAACAGACAGTTTACAATGGTGGGTTCTTC. Translated, this is CSVEQTVYNGGFF.